Shown below are 32 T cell receptor beta chains from a single sample sequenced in a study of graft-versus-host responses after intestinal transplantation. Repertoires were generated with immunoSEQ multiplex PCR, while TCRdb's copy carries only in-frame clones and drops some. The data contain about 150,000 clones, approximately 91% of them singletons. The antigens these receptors bind are not known. The source was unstimulated CD4+ T cells sorted from spleen or lymph node cells, collected before intestinal transplant. These receptors originate from a human donor who received an intestinal transplant.

The chain joins TRBV30 to TRBJ2-7; possibly TRBD1 for D (5 bases). Germline values: CDR1 GTSNPN, CDR2 SVGIG (reference sequence). Trimming stripped 1 base from V and 3 bases from J, with 10 bases between. The CDR3 spans 13 residues. The CDR3 reads CAWSARGLYEQYF. The CDR3 coding sequence is TGTGCCTGGAGTGCTAGGGGCCTCTACGAGCAGTACTTC.

The chain employs TRBV27 and TRBJ2-5; weak D call: TRBD2 (6 bases). The ends were cut back, 6 bases at V and 2 bases at J, with 10 bases in the middle. CDR3 length equals 13 residues. The germline CDR1 and CDR2 sequences are MNHEY and SMNVEV (reference sequence). In DNA form, the CDR3 reads TGTGCCAGCAGGGCGGGATTTCAAGAGACCCAGTACTTC. It translates to CASRAGFQETQYF.

V gene TRBV5-1 combines with J gene TRBJ2-1, with TRBD2 identical over 11 bases. With 2 bases clipped from V and 7 bases from J, the junction kept 2 bases outside the gene matches. CDR3 length: 14 residues. Germline values: CDR1 SGHRS, CDR2 YFSETQ. The CDR3 DNA reads TGCGCCAGCAGCTTCGGGACTAGCGGAAATGAGCAGTTCTTC. Translation: CASSFGTSGNEQFF.

This clone showed up just a few times. This chain links TRBV10-3 with TRBJ2-2; D not resolved. CDR3 length: 12 amino acids. V lost 10 bases, J lost 2 bases, and 8 bases lay in between. Germline V gives CDR1 ENHRY, CDR2 SYGVKD. CDR3 DNA: TGTGCCACACAGAAAAACACCGGGGAGCTGTTTTTT. It encodes CATQKNTGELFF.

The V and J genes are TRBV15 and TRBJ2-1; TRBD1 aligns across 7 bases. Germline assignment: CDR1 LNHNV and CDR2 YYDKDF (reference sequence). This CDR3 region has 14 residues. The J segment lost 7 bases and the V segment lost 1 base, leaving 4 bases of the junction unmatched. CDR3 coding DNA: TGTGCCACCAGCAGAGTATTCAGGGGGAATGAGCAGTTCTTC. Translated, it gives CATSRVFRGNEQFF.

V usage is TRBV20-1 and J usage is TRBJ1-1, with no clear D. V shed 6 bases and J shed 1 base, with 3 bases lying between them. In germline, CDR1 is DFQATT, CDR2 SNEGSKA (reference sequence). The CDR3 loop spans 10 amino acids. CDR3 sequence (DNA): TGCAGTGCAGGGAACACTGAAGCTTTCTTT. Translated, it gives CSAGNTEAFF.

The V and J genes are TRBV6-5 and TRBJ2-5; a possible D gene is TRBD1 (6 bases). Germline CDR1 reads MNHEY; CDR2 reads SVGAGI. The V gene lost 5 bases and the J gene lost 4 bases, with 17 bases spanning the gap. CDR3 length: 15 residues. The CDR3 sequence: CASSPLKQGVETQYF. The CDR3 nucleotides are TGTGCCAGCAGTCCCCTCAAACAGGGAGTAGAGACCCAGTACTTC.

The chain joins TRBV7-2 to TRBJ2-3, with D hard to call. Germline CDR1 and CDR2: SGHTA and FQGNSA. The CDR3 consists of 15 residues. The V end was cut by 2 bases, the J end by 4 bases, with 13 bases between. The CDR3: CASSLRPVSPDTQYF. The CDR3, as DNA: TGTGCCAGCAGCTTACGTCCGGTTTCCCCAGATACGCAGTATTTT. Combining the CDR3 with reference TRBV7-2 and TRBJ2-3 gives the whole variable domain GAGVSQSPSNKVTEKGKDVELRCDPISGHTALYWYRQSLGQGLEFLIYFQGNSAPDKSGLPSDRFSAERTGGSVSTLTIQRTQQEDSAVYLCASSLRPVSPDTQYFGPGTRLTVL.

This clone has a handful of counts. The V gene is TRBV5-1, the J gene TRBJ1-1; the match to TRBD1 covers 8 bases. The CDR3 contains 17 residues. Trimming took 0 bases from V and 4 from J; bases not matched to a gene: 11. Germline CDR1 SGHRS, CDR2 YFSETQ. CDR3 residues: CASSLGQGLAGGTEAFF. The CDR3 DNA follows: TGCGCCAGCAGCTTGGGACAGGGGCTTGCAGGAGGCACTGAAGCTTTCTTT.

The chain employs TRBV9 and TRBJ1-1; D may be TRBD1 (6 bases). V lost 0 bases and J 4 bases, leaving 19 bases between the germline ends. Germline values: CDR1 SGDLS, CDR2 YYNGEE. This CDR3 has 17 amino acids. The CDR3 DNA follows: TGTGCCAGCAGCGTAGAGAGAGGACAGTTCGGTCTCACTGAAGCTTTCTTT. It codes for CASSVERGQFGLTEAFF.

The V call is TRBV9, the J call TRBJ2-2; TRBD2 aligns across 11 bases. The junction had 8 bases not matched to a gene; V was cut back by 5 bases and J by 5 bases. This CDR3 contains 16 residues. Germline CDR1 and CDR2: SGDLS and YYNGEE. The DNA of the CDR3 is TGTGCCAGCAGTGATTTAGCGGGAGGGCCGACCGGGGAGCTGTTTTTT. Amino acids: CASSDLAGGPTGELFF.

The rearrangement uses TRBV5-1 and TRBJ1-5; possibly TRBD1 for D (5 bases). V shed 5 bases and J shed 5 bases, with 11 bases lying between them. The CDR3 length is 13 residues. Germline CDR1 is SGHRS and CDR2 is YFSETQ. The CDR3, as DNA: TGCGCCAGCAGGGGGACGGATGATCAGCCCCAGCATTTT. Its translation: CASRGTDDQPQHF.

This sequence joins TRBV5-4 and TRBJ2-2; 14 bases align to TRBD2. This CDR3 spans 16 amino acids. From germline, CDR1 is SGHNT and CDR2 YYREEE (reference sequence). J was trimmed by 6 bases and V by 4 bases; bases with no gene match: 5. The CDR3 nucleotides read TGTGCCAGCAGCCTGGGACTAGCGGGAGTCGCCGGGGAGCTGTTTTTT. This sequence encodes CASSLGLAGVAGELFF.

The J gene is TRBJ2-3, the V gene TRBV19; the D gene is possibly TRBD2 (5 bases). The germline V gene has CDR1 LNHDA and CDR2 SQIVND (reference sequence). This CDR3 is 14 amino acids long. V lost 5 bases to trimming and J lost 0 bases, with 9 bases between them. CDR3 DNA: TGTGCCAGTAGTCTTGGGAGCAGCACAGATACGCAGTATTTT. Its protein is CASSLGSSTDTQYF.

V usage is TRBV5-1 and J usage is TRBJ2-7; D ambiguous. The CDR3 spans 14 residues. Germline CDR1 reads SGHRS; CDR2 reads YFSETQ. V lost 4 bases to trimming and J lost 7 bases, with 18 bases between them. The CDR3 DNA reads TGCGCCAGCAGCCCGAGAATCGGGTCAGGTGAGCAGTACTTC. This sequence encodes CASSPRIGSGEQYF.

The chain recombines TRBV5-6 with TRBJ2-5, with D possibly TRBD2 on 6 matching bases. The V end was cut by 0 bases, the J end by 4 bases, with 19 bases between. From germline, CDR1 is SGHDT and CDR2 YYEEEE. This CDR3 has 17 residues. The CDR3 DNA reads as TGTGCCAGCAGCTTGGATGGGACTCCCCGACTTGGAGAGACCCAGTACTTC. Encoded protein: CASSLDGTPRLGETQYF.

The V and J genes are TRBV28 and TRBJ1-2; 8 bases match TRBD1. The CDR3 is 21 amino acids. The germline gives CDR1 MDHEN, CDR2 SYDVKM. V shed 1 base and J 3 bases; nucleotides not matched to a gene: 22. In DNA, the CDR3 is TGTGCCAGCAGTTTATCGTTGAAGGGACAGGACTTTGAGCCTTGGGACTATGGCTACACCTTC. This encodes CASSLSLKGQDFEPWDYGYTF.

The chain carries TRBV28 and TRBJ2-1; weak D call: TRBD2 (5 bases). V lost 6 bases to trimming and J lost 10 bases, with 13 bases between them. CDR3 length: 12 amino acids. CDR1 and CDR2 (germline): MDHEN, SYDVKM. The chain's CDR3 is CASSSTGGEQFF. The DNA of the CDR3 is TGTGCCAGCAGCTCCACTGGCGGGGAGCAGTTCTTC.

V is TRBV5-6 and J is TRBJ2-1; TRBD2 matches 11 bases. The germline gives CDR1 SGHDT, CDR2 YYEEEE. The junction had 6 bases not matched to a gene; V was cut back by 4 bases and J by 3 bases. The CDR3 consists of 16 residues. In nucleotides, the CDR3 is TGTGCCAGCAGCCAATTGGGACTAGCGGTCTACAATGAGCAGTTCTTC. Amino acids: CASSQLGLAVYNEQFF.

The chain carries TRBV5-6 and TRBJ2-7, with a tentative D call TRBD2 (5 bases). V lost 1 base and J 2 bases, leaving 13 bases between the germline ends. Germline lookup yields CDR1 SGHDT and CDR2 YYEEEE. This CDR3 contains 15 residues. CDR3 nucleotides: TGTGCCAGCAGCTTGTCCGGGGAGTGGACCTACGAGCAGTACTTC. Protein: CASSLSGEWTYEQYF.

The chain is built from TRBV19 and TRBJ2-6; D gene unclear. The CDR3 totals 17 residues. The V end lost 4 bases, the J end lost 0 bases, and 13 bases lay between the germline ends. Germline loops: CDR1 LNHDA, CDR2 SQIVND (reference sequence). The CDR3: CASSTRLGTSGANVLTF. The CDR3 nucleotides read TGTGCCAGTAGTACGAGATTAGGTACCTCTGGGGCCAACGTCCTGACTTTC.

The V and J genes are TRBV28 and TRBJ1-4; D gene ambiguous. The CDR3 covers 17 residues. The V end lost 6 bases, the J end lost 5 bases, and 22 bases lay between the germline ends. CDR1 is MDHEN, CDR2 SYDVKM, per germline. The CDR3 loop reads CASRNLRLSVSNEKLFF. The CDR3, as DNA: TGTGCCAGCAGAAACCTTAGGTTATCCGTCTCGAATGAAAAACTGTTTTTT. The entire variable domain, with the rest obtained from reference TRBV28 and TRBJ1-4, is as follows: DVKVTQSSRYLVKRTGEKVFLECVQDMDHENMFWYRQDPGLGLRLIYFSYDVKMKEKGDIPEGYSVSREKKERFSLILESASTNQTSMYLCASRNLRLSVSNEKLFFGSGTQLSVL.

The V gene is TRBV5-4, the J gene TRBJ2-5; D perhaps matches TRBD2 (5 bases). Deletions cut 0 bases from V and 2 bases from J, with 8 bases between. This CDR3 is built from 14 residues. The germline V gene encodes CDR1 SGHNT and CDR2 YYREEE (reference sequence). The CDR3 DNA reads as TGTGCCAGCAGCTTGGTTAGCGCTCAAGAGACCCAGTACTTC. This codes for CASSLVSAQETQYF.

This chain uses TRBV5-6 with TRBJ2-1; D not resolved. The CDR3 runs 13 residues. Germline V gives CDR1 SGHDT, CDR2 YYEEEE. V lost 2 bases, J lost 7 bases, and 10 bases lay in between. The CDR3 sequence: CASSFTPGNEQFF. The CDR3 DNA follows: TGTGCCAGCAGCTTTACTCCCGGGAATGAGCAGTTCTTC.

Of note for this clone: Other DNA sequences in the sample encode the same CDR3. V and J are TRBV9 and TRBJ2-2; 10 nucleotides match TRBD2. The CDR3 extends over 19 amino acids. Germline CDR1 reads SGDLS; CDR2 reads YYNGEE. V lost 0 bases and J lost 4; bases outside the gene matches: 12. CDR3: CASSVEGLAGVGSTGELFF. The CDR3 DNA reads TGTGCCAGCAGCGTAGAGGGGCTAGCGGGAGTGGGGAGCACCGGGGAGCTGTTTTTT.

V is TRBV6-1 and J is TRBJ2-7; 9 bases match TRBD1. The trim removed 4 bases at V and 3 bases at J, leaving 7 bases unmatched. The CDR3 runs 15 residues. Per germline, CDR1 MNHNS and CDR2 SASEGT. The chain's CDR3 is CASSAGTGYGYEQYF. The DNA of the CDR3 is TGTGCCAGCAGTGCGGGGACAGGGTACGGCTACGAGCAGTACTTC.

The rearrangement uses TRBV19 and TRBJ2-3; D remains unclear. Germline CDR1 reads LNHDA; CDR2 reads SQIVND (reference sequence). V lost 5 bases and J 6 bases, leaving 9 bases between the germline ends. This CDR3 has 12 amino acids. In DNA, the CDR3 is TGTGCCAGTAGTCTCGGGTGGGATACGCAGTATTTT. It yields the protein CASSLGWDTQYF.

The chain links TRBV19 to TRBJ2-7, with D perhaps being TRBD1 or TRBD2 (5 bases each). Trimming pared 5 bases from V and 0 bases from J, leaving 11 bases between. Germline CDR1 is LNHDA and CDR2 is SQIVND (reference sequence). The CDR3 has 14 residues. The CDR3 region has the DNA TGTGCCAGTAGTGCCCGGGACCGCTCCTACGAGCAGTACTTC. Translated: CASSARDRSYEQYF.

The chain is built from TRBV30 and TRBJ2-3; no clear D gene. In germline, CDR1 is GTSNPN, CDR2 SVGIG (reference sequence). V was trimmed by 3 bases and J by 2 bases, leaving 15 bases between them. CDR3 length: 15 amino acids. The CDR3 reads CAWSLGQETTDTQYF. The CDR3, as DNA: TGTGCCTGGAGCCTCGGCCAGGAGACCACAGATACGCAGTATTTT.

This clone showed up just a few times. This sequence joins TRBV5-1 and TRBJ2-5, with D possibly being TRBD1 or TRBD2 (5 bases each). The CDR3 loop spans 15 amino acids. Germline V CDR1 and CDR2: SGHRS, YFSETQ. V lost 4 bases and J 1 base, leaving 14 bases between the germline ends. CDR3 sequence reads: CASSVRTGPQETQYF. The CDR3 DNA sequence: TGCGCCAGCAGCGTACGGACGGGACCCCAAGAGACCCAGTACTTC.

This sequence joins TRBV7-9 and TRBJ2-7, with 7 bases aligning to TRBD1. Germline V gene data show CDR1 as SEHNR and CDR2 as FQNEAQ (reference sequence). With V trimmed by 2 bases and J by 5 bases, 9 bases remained unmatched. CDR3 length: 15 residues. Here the CDR3 reads CASSLTRQGAHEQYF. The CDR3 coding sequence is TGTGCCAGCAGCTTAACGAGACAGGGTGCCCACGAGCAGTACTTC.

The count of this clone is one. The gene calls are TRBV7-5 and TRBJ2-7. TRBV7-5 is recorded as a pseudogene. This CDR3 comprises 13 residues. CDR3 in amino acids: CARSPPRTYEQYF. The CDR3 region has the DNA TGTGCCAGAAGCCCCCCTCGCACCTACGAGCAGTACTTC.